The sequence of this T cell receptor beta chain was determined in a study of T-cell reconstitution after alpha-beta-depleted transplantation in children. The TCRbeta library incorporated unique molecular identifiers. TCRdb analysed the PCR reads with MiXCR anew, one entry per CDR3 protein. Here the sample spans 200,000 to 250,000 distinct CDR3 sequences, roughly a tenth being singletons. The V end lost 5 bases, the J end lost 5 bases, and 22 bases lay between the germline ends. CDR1 is LNHDA and CDR2 is SQIVND in the germline V gene (reference sequence). The CDR3 is made up of 16 amino acids. Turning to this clonotype: Its specificity is unknown.

Findings of the study overall: From surviving recipient T cells and thymic progenitors came the high day-60 TCRbeta diversity observed in some patients. Two months or so post-transplant, alpha-beta T cells reportedly derived from several hundred expanded graft clones. At one year after transplant, newly produced T cells mostly accounted for T-cell counts and diversity.

This TCR derives from a child younger than two with acute myeloid leukemia, due to receive a stem cell transplant. This material consisted of PBMCs, taken before TCRalphabeta/CD19-depleted stem cell transplant. The V and J genes are TRBV19 and TRBJ2-7; TRBD1 is a possible D gene (5 bases). This CDR3 is CASSGAVEGAYDEQYF. In DNA, the CDR3 is TGTGCCAGTAGTGGTGCCGTAGAAGGGGCTTACGACGAGCAGTACTTC.